This T cell receptor beta chain stems from a study of neurological immune-mediated disorders. Study-wide background: Multiple sclerosis patients numbered about 34, with approximately 30 relapsing-remitting and 3 secondary progressive.

Synthesis of cDNA used 5'RACE (with 10-nucleotide random UMIs). TCRdb analysed the 5' RACE reads with MiXCR anew, one entry per CDR3 protein. The sample lists 130,000 or so distinct CDR3 sequences; about 3.4% were seen once. This clonotype was seen many times. The CDR3 totals 17 residues. The germline gives CDR1 SGHTA, CDR2 FQGNSA. Trimming removed 3 bases from V and 0 bases from J; junction bases left unmatched: 10. The chain uses TRBV7-2 and TRBJ1-1; 7 bases fit TRBD1. The sequenced sample consisted of PBMCs. This TCR derives from a young woman with multiple sclerosis. CDR3 in DNA: TGTGCCAGCAGCTTCAAAATCCCGACAGGGATGAACACTGAAGCTTTCTTT. Its translation: CASSFKIPTGMNTEAFF.